These T cell receptor beta chains were read from a single sample in a study of T-cell memory formation after mild COVID-19. TCRdb called the 5' RACE reads again in MiXCR, with one record for every CDR3 protein. The table includes 140,000 or so distinct CDR3 sequences, 11% to 15% detected once. The sequenced sample consisted of PBMCs or a T cell subset sorted from them (not recorded which). The source of these receptors is an adult woman who had mild COVID-19 (a few samples of this study predate the infection). Cell type and time point are not known. Both conserved end residues are part of each CDR3. Fields, in order: CDR3 protein, CDR3 DNA, V gene, J gene, clone size, D gene. The D gene is left open where the match is weak. The size field is filled for only some rows; it gives once, few, many or a size class.

CDR3: CSVEVAGEETQYF
DNA: TGCAGCGTTGAGGTAGCGGGGGAAGAGACCCAGTACTTC
V: TRBV29-1
J: TRBJ2-5
size: few
D: TRBD2

CDR3: CAIRSANEQFF
DNA: TGTGCCATCAGGAGTGCGAATGAGCAGTTCTTC
V: TRBV10-3
J: TRBJ2-1
size: NA
D: NA

CDR3: CASSGTNTDTQYF
DNA: TGTGCCAGTTCTGGCACAAACACAGATACGCAGTATTTT
V: TRBV19
J: TRBJ2-3
size: NA
D: NA

CDR3: CATSRDSGGIADTQYF
DNA: TGTGCCACCAGCAGAGATTCTGGGGGTATCGCAGATACGCAGTATTTT
V: TRBV15
J: TRBJ2-3
size: few
D: NA

CDR3: CASSPTDRASGNTIYF
DNA: TGTGCCAGCAGCCCTACGGACAGGGCCTCTGGAAACACCATATATTTT
V: TRBV3-1
J: TRBJ1-3
size: NA
D: TRBD1

CDR3: CASSFQAGVREGYTF
DNA: TGCGCCAGCAGCTTTCAGGCTGGGGTTCGGGAAGGCTACACCTTC
V: TRBV5-1
J: TRBJ1-2
size: NA
D: NA

CDR3: CASSQGTAYNEQFF
DNA: TGTGCCAGCAGCCAAGGGACTGCTTACAATGAGCAGTTCTTC
V: TRBV3-1
J: TRBJ2-1
size: NA
D: NA

CDR3: CASSLGLRTGYTF
DNA: TGTGCCAGCAGTTTAGGTCTCAGAACTGGCTACACCTTC
V: TRBV12-3/TRBV12-4
J: TRBJ1-2
size: few
D: NA

CDR3: CASSSTGTHQPQHF
DNA: TGTGCCAGCAGTTCTACAGGGACCCATCAGCCCCAGCATTTT
V: TRBV12-3/TRBV12-4
J: TRBJ1-5
size: NA
D: NA

CDR3: CASITLGDRADTQYF
DNA: TGTGCCAGCATTACCCTTGGGGACAGGGCAGATACGCAGTATTTT
V: TRBV2
J: TRBJ2-3
size: NA
D: TRBD1

CDR3: CASSQVKGSYEQYF
DNA: TGCGCCAGCAGCCAAGTGAAGGGGTCCTACGAGCAGTACTTC
V: TRBV4-1
J: TRBJ2-7
size: NA
D: NA

CDR3: CASSLEIGGWEQYF
DNA: TGTGCCAGCAGCCTAGAGATAGGGGGTTGGGAGCAGTACTTC
V: TRBV27
J: TRBJ2-7
size: few
D: NA

CDR3: CASSRDYSDTDTQYF
DNA: TGTGCCAGCAGCCGGGACTATTCCGACACAGATACGCAGTATTTT
V: TRBV7-9
J: TRBJ2-3
size: few
D: TRBD2

CDR3: CASNLGQGELDGYTF
DNA: TGCGCCAGCAACTTGGGACAGGGCGAATTGGATGGCTACACCTTC
V: TRBV5-1
J: TRBJ1-2
size: NA
D: TRBD1

CDR3: CASSLVPDTQYF
DNA: TGTGCCAGCAGCTTAGTACCAGATACGCAGTATTTT
V: TRBV11-2
J: TRBJ2-3
size: NA
D: NA

CDR3: CASSYYPPIAGVSYNEQFF
DNA: TGTGCCAGCAGTTACTACCCCCCTATAGCGGGGGTCTCCTACAATGAGCAGTTCTTC
V: TRBV6-2/TRBV6-3
J: TRBJ2-1
size: NA
D: TRBD2

CDR3: CASSRRAGTDTQYF
DNA: TGTGCCAGCAGCCGCCGGGCAGGCACAGATACGCAGTATTTT
V: TRBV27
J: TRBJ2-3
size: few
D: NA

CDR3: CASRKEGARHEQYF
DNA: TGCGCCAGCAGGAAGGAGGGGGCGCGACACGAGCAGTACTTC
V: TRBV5-1
J: TRBJ2-7
size: NA
D: NA

CDR3: CASRITGHATEAFF
DNA: TGCGCCAGCAGGATCACCGGACATGCCACTGAAGCTTTCTTT
V: TRBV5-1
J: TRBJ1-1
size: few
D: NA

CDR3: CASSDGTGYGYTF
DNA: TGTGCCAGCAGTGATGGGACAGGCTATGGCTACACCTTC
V: TRBV2
J: TRBJ1-2
size: NA
D: TRBD1

CDR3: CASSREGGYVVYEQYF
DNA: TGTGCCAGCAGCCGAGAGGGCGGGTACGTCGTCTACGAGCAGTACTTC
V: TRBV3-1
J: TRBJ2-7
size: NA
D: NA

CDR3: CASSFSLPTDIANYGYTF
DNA: TGTGCCAGCAGCTTTTCACTCCCGACAGACATAGCTAACTATGGCTACACCTTC
V: TRBV7-3
J: TRBJ1-2
size: few
D: NA

CDR3: CATSTGLARGEQFF
DNA: TGTGCCACCAGCACGGGACTAGCGCGGGGTGAGCAGTTCTTC
V: TRBV15
J: TRBJ2-1
size: few
D: TRBD2

CDR3: CASSSGLAGPSEQYF
DNA: TGTGCCAGCAGCTCCGGACTAGCGGGCCCGTCCGAGCAGTACTTC
V: TRBV7-9
J: TRBJ2-7
size: few
D: TRBD2

CDR3: CASSESGSTSYEQYF
DNA: TGTGCCAGCAGTGAGAGCGGGAGTACCTCCTACGAGCAGTACTTC
V: TRBV12-3/TRBV12-4
J: TRBJ2-7
size: NA
D: TRBD2

CDR3: CAISESWTEYEQYF
DNA: TGTGCCATCAGTGAGTCGTGGACGGAATACGAGCAGTACTTC
V: TRBV10-3
J: TRBJ2-7
size: few
D: NA

CDR3: CASSQGEAYEQYF
DNA: TGTGCCAGCAGTCAAGGGGAAGCCTACGAGCAGTACTTC
V: TRBV12-3/TRBV12-4
J: TRBJ2-7
size: many
D: NA

CDR3: CASSQGVDTQYF
DNA: TGTGCCAGCAGCCAAGGTGTAGATACGCAGTATTTT
V: TRBV7-6
J: TRBJ2-3
size: many
D: NA

CDR3: CASQRTGLVSSYNEQFF
DNA: TGTGCCAGCCAAAGGACGGGACTAGTCAGCTCCTACAATGAGCAGTTCTTC
V: TRBV7-8
J: TRBJ2-1
size: few
D: TRBD2

CDR3: CASTDRDRVHEQFF
DNA: TGTGCCAGTACAGACCGGGACAGGGTGCATGAGCAGTTCTTC
V: TRBV19
J: TRBJ2-1
size: few
D: TRBD1

CDR3: CASSRGLAPSYEQYF
DNA: TGTGCCAGCAGTCGTGGACTAGCGCCCTCCTACGAGCAGTACTTC
V: TRBV7-9
J: TRBJ2-7
size: few
D: TRBD2

CDR3: CATLSGTVYNEQFF
DNA: TGTGCCACTTTATCCGGGACAGTATACAATGAGCAGTTCTTC
V: TRBV15
J: TRBJ2-1
size: many
D: TRBD1

CDR3: CASSATSGRLGWVEQFF
DNA: TGTGCCAGCAGCGCGACTAGCGGGAGGTTAGGCTGGGTTGAGCAGTTCTTC
V: TRBV7-2
J: TRBJ2-1
size: NA
D: TRBD2

CDR3: CATSGGDTFYEQYF
DNA: TGTGCCACCAGCGGCGGAGATACCTTCTACGAGCAGTACTTC
V: TRBV24-1
J: TRBJ2-7
size: NA
D: NA

CDR3: CASSHPAGESTGELFF
DNA: TGCGCCAGCAGCCACCCGGCGGGGGAAAGCACCGGGGAGCTGTTTTTT
V: TRBV23-1
J: TRBJ2-2
size: NA
D: TRBD2

CDR3: CASSRGQLGAQPQHF
DNA: TGTGCCAGCAGTCGGGGGCAGTTGGGCGCCCAGCCCCAGCATTTT
V: TRBV12-3/TRBV12-4
J: TRBJ1-5
size: NA
D: NA

CDR3: CASSPHGPETQYF
DNA: TGTGCCAGCAGCCCTCATGGCCCAGAGACCCAGTACTTC
V: TRBV12-3/TRBV12-4
J: TRBJ2-5
size: few
D: NA

CDR3: CASSRTAAGTSGGAVNEQFF
DNA: TGTGCCAGCAGCCGGACTGCGGCCGGGACTAGCGGGGGGGCTGTGAATGAGCAGTTCTTC
V: TRBV3-1
J: TRBJ2-1
size: NA
D: TRBD2

CDR3: CASSLLGQGHGYTF
DNA: TGTGCCAGCAGCCTCTTGGGACAGGGGCATGGCTACACCTTC
V: TRBV7-6
J: TRBJ1-2
size: NA
D: TRBD1

CDR3: CASSPRTGEWNEQYF
DNA: TGTGCCAGCTCACCACGAACAGGGGAGTGGAACGAGCAGTACTTC
V: TRBV18
J: TRBJ2-7
size: few
D: TRBD1

CDR3: CASSPGQTYEQYF
DNA: TGCGCCAGCAGCCCAGGACAGACCTACGAGCAGTACTTC
V: TRBV4-1
J: TRBJ2-7
size: NA
D: NA

CDR3: CASSQDASPTPYGYTF
DNA: TGTGCCAGCAGCCAAGATGCGTCTCCAACTCCCTATGGCTACACCTTC
V: TRBV4-2
J: TRBJ1-2
size: NA
D: NA

CDR3: CSAKGGGSEAFF
DNA: TGCAGTGCTAAGGGCGGGGGATCTGAAGCTTTCTTT
V: TRBV20-1
J: TRBJ1-1
size: few
D: NA

CDR3: CASSFLGTGELFF
DNA: TGTGCCAGCAGTTTTCTCGGCACCGGGGAGCTGTTTTTT
V: TRBV27
J: TRBJ2-2
size: NA
D: NA

CDR3: CATGTHNEQFF
DNA: TGTGCCACCGGGACACACAATGAGCAGTTCTTC
V: TRBV15
J: TRBJ2-1
size: few
D: NA

CDR3: CATSDQGEDTGELFF
DNA: TGTGCCACCAGCGACCAGGGCGAGGACACCGGGGAGCTGTTTTTT
V: TRBV24-1
J: TRBJ2-2
size: many
D: NA

CDR3: CASTRFGNTEAFF
DNA: TGTGCCAGCACTAGGTTTGGGAACACTGAAGCTTTCTTT
V: TRBV27
J: TRBJ1-1
size: NA
D: NA

CDR3: CASSPEWEYNSPLHF
DNA: TGCGCCAGCAGCCCCGAATGGGAATATAATTCACCCCTCCACTTT
V: TRBV4-1
J: TRBJ1-6
size: NA
D: NA